This T cell receptor (beta chain) was identified in a study of blood T cell repertoires in COVID-19. The repertoire was sequenced with immunoSEQ multiplex PCR; TCRdb's copy has only in-frame clones and lacks some. Altogether 95,000 to 150,000 clones are present, about 79% being singletons, with the ten largest covering approximately 4.9%. Per the germline V gene, CDR1 is SGHRS and CDR2 is YFSETQ. Trimming at V came to 6 bases and at J to 4 bases, leaving 6 bases not matched to a gene. The length of the CDR3 is 13 residues. The sequenced material came from peripheral blood. The TCR sequence derives from a woman in her seventies with acute or convalescent COVID-19. The J gene is TRBJ1-1, the V gene TRBV5-1, with 7 bases matching TRBD1. As DNA, the CDR3 is TGCGCCAGCACAACAGGGGCTGGCACTGAAGCTTTCTTT. Encoded protein: CASTTGAGTEAFF.